The rows below give T cell receptor beta chains drawn from one sample of a study of blood T cell repertoires in COVID-19. The method was immunoSEQ multiplex PCR; TCRdb's version includes in-frame clones alone and lacks a portion of them. The table has roughly 60,000 clones, about 80% seen once. The source material was peripheral blood. The receptor set was obtained from a man older than 75 with COVID-19, enrolled during active disease. Each CDR3 is given with its conserved first and last residue.

>TRBV7-9
CASSTNRVDKQGDLGYGYTF
>TRBV25-1
CASGWTAQETQYF
>TRBV6-5
CASTPGTLNSPLHF
>TRBV6-2/TRBV6-3
CASSYETGGGITDTQYF
>TRBV3-1/TRBV3-2
CASSPTPSSYNEQFF
>TRBV7-2
CASSFKIFSYNEQFF
>TRBV7-2
CASSLDPSGGTQYF
>TRBV10-2
CASSSDRGSGNSPLHF
>TRBV5-6
CASSLDPVYEQYF
>TRBV5-1
CASSPNWGTGDGYTF
>TRBV7-2
CASSPTGGGYTF
>TRBV24-1
CATSEGAGPYGYTF
>TRBV6-2/TRBV6-3
CASSYSPGRTPRTEAFF
>TRBV7-9
CASSLGGRTETNYGYTF
>TRBV27
CASSRTGEAGTDTQYF
>TRBV2
CASRLPDRAPNSPLHF
>TRBV7-2
CASSNSASSGYGYTF